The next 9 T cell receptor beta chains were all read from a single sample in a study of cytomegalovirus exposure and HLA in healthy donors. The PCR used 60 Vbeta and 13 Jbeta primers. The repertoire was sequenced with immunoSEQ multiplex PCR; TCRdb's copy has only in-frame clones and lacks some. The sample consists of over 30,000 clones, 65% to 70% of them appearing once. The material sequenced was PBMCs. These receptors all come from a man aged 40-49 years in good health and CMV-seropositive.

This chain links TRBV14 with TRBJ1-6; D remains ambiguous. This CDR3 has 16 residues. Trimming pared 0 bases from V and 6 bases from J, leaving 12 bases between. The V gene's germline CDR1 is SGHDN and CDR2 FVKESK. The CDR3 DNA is TGTGCCAGCAGCCAAGAACTCTCCCGGGGTAATTCACCCCTCCACTTT. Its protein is CASSQELSRGNSPLHF.

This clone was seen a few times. CDR3 protein: CASRLGQGPFHEQYF. The CDR3 nucleotides read TGTGCCAGCAGACTGGGACAGGGCCCCTTCCACGAGCAGTACTTC. The chain carries TRBV2 and TRBJ2-7, with TRBD1 identical over 9 bases. Trimming removed 6 bases from V and 5 bases from J; junction bases left unmatched: 11. Per the germline V gene, CDR1 is SNHLY and CDR2 is FYNNEI. This CDR3 region has 15 residues.

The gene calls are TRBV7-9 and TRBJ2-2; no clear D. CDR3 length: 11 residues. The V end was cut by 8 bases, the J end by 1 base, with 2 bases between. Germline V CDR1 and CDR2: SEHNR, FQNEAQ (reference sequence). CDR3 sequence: CASQNTGELFF. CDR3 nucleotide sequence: TGTGCCAGCCAGAACACCGGGGAGCTGTTTTTT. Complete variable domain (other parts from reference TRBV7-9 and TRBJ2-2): DTGVSQNPRHKITKRGQNVTFRCDPISEHNRLYWYRQTLGQGPEFLTYFQNEAQLEKSRLLSDRFSAERPKGSFSTLEIQRTEQGDSAMYLCASQNTGELFFGEGSRLTVL.

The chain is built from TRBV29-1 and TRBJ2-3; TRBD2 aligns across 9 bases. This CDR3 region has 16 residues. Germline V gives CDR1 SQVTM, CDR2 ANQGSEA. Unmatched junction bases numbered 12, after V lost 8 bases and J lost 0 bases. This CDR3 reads CSPRMRGGASTDTQYF. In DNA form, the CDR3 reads TGCAGCCCCCGGATGCGGGGGGGAGCTAGCACAGATACGCAGTATTTT.

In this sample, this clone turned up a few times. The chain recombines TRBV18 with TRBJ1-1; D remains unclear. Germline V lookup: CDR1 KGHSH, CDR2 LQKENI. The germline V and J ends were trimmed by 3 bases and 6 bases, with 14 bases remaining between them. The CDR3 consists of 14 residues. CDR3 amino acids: CASSPHPERPEAFF. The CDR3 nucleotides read TGTGCCAGCTCACCGCACCCGGAGAGACCTGAAGCTTTCTTT.

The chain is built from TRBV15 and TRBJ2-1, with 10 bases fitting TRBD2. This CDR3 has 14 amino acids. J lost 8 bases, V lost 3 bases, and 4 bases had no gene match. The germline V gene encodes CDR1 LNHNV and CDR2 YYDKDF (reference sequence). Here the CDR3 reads CATSRLAGEDEQFF. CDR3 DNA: TGTGCCACCAGCAGGCTAGCGGGAGAGGATGAGCAGTTCTTC.

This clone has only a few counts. This CDR3 is CASKEDQSSYNEQFF. CDR3 nucleotide sequence: TGTGCCAGCAAGGAGGACCAAAGCTCCTACAATGAGCAGTTCTTC. V gene TRBV2 combines with J gene TRBJ2-1, with a weak D call TRBD2 (5 bases). V lost 7 bases and J lost 0, with 13 bases in between. CDR1 is SNHLY, CDR2 FYNNEI, per germline. The CDR3 contains 15 residues.

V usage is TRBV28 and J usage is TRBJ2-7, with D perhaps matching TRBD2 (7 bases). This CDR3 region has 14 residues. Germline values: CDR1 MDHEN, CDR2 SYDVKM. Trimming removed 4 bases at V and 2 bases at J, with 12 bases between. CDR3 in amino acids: CASSSSGGPYEQYF. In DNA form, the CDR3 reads TGTGCCAGCAGTTCCTCGGGGGGCCCCTACGAGCAGTACTTC.

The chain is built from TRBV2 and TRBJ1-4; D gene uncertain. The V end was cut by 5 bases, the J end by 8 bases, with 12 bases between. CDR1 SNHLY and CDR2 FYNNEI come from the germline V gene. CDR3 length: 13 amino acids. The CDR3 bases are TGTGCCAGCAGTCAGAACCGAGGGGAAAAACTGTTTTTT. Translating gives CASSQNRGEKLFF.